This paragraph covers one T cell receptor beta chain sequence. Its antigen is undetermined. The donors, nominally healthy at sampling, likely had unrecorded immune exposures. Germline V gene lookup returns CDR1 SEHNR and CDR2 FQNEAQ (reference sequence). The CDR3 has 17 residues. Unmatched junction bases numbered 3, after V lost 0 bases and J lost 1 base. This specimen belongs to a study of cytomegalovirus exposure and HLA in healthy donors. Vbeta (60) and Jbeta (13) primers were used in the PCR. How the authors handled the data: Some 10 million shared chains were among the roughly 78 million unique TCR beta chains that a later analysis counted. TCRdb keeps only in-frame clones here, not all; method: immunoSEQ multiplex PCR. V, J and clone size are those of that table, while D and trimming were read from the DNA. The sample includes 120,000 to 150,000 clones, around 75% of them seen just once. Study observations and caveats: Later analysis revealed greater clonal expansion in HLA-associated TCR beta chains than in equally common others.

The sample taken for sequencing was PBMCs. This chain connects TRBV7-9 to TRBJ2-3; 11 bases fit TRBD2. This clonotype was sampled from a female donor in good health and CMV-seronegative. The CDR3 DNA is TGTGCCAGCAGCTTAGCTGTGACTAGCGGGGGCACAGATACGCAGTATTTT. Translating it yields CASSLAVTSGGTDTQYF.